Shown below are 10 T cell receptor beta chains from a single sample sequenced in a study of PD-L1 blockade in urothelial cancer. Data came from immunoSEQ multiplex PCR; TCRdb stores just in-frame clones and leaves some out. Among roughly 45,000 clones, roughly 91% were seen once, and the ten largest hold around an eighth. The sample here was PBMCs, taken around atezolizumab (anti-PD-L1) treatment. The receptor source for this set is a woman aged 60-75 years with urothelial cancer.

The chain links TRBV5-1 to TRBJ2-2, with 10 positions matching TRBD2. V trimming: 6 bases; J trimming: 6 bases; junction bases outside the gene matches: 2. Germline values: CDR1 SGHRS, CDR2 YFSETQ. The length of the CDR3 is 13 residues. The CDR3 protein is CASKREGPGELFF. The CDR3 DNA reads as TGCGCCAGCAAGCGGGAGGGCCCCGGGGAGCTGTTTTTT. The whole variable domain, remainder taken from reference TRBV5-1 and TRBJ2-2, is KAGVTQTPRYLIKTRGQQVTLSCSPISGHRSVSWYQQTPGQGLQFLFEYFSETQRNKGNFPGRFSGRQFSNSRSEMNVSTLELGDSALYLCASKREGPGELFFGEGSRLTVL.

This clone was detected only once. The chain combines TRBV5-4 with TRBJ2-7; 8 nucleotides agree with TRBD1. The CDR3 loop spans 14 amino acids. Germline V gene lookup returns CDR1 SGHNT and CDR2 YYREEE (reference sequence). V lost 5 bases and J lost 2; bases outside the gene matches: 6. This CDR3 reads CASREDRGPYEQYF. CDR3 in DNA: TGTGCCAGCAGAGAAGACAGGGGACCCTACGAGCAGTACTTC.

The rearrangement links TRBV5-8 to TRBJ2-4; D is perhaps TRBD1 (5 bases). There are 14 residues in the CDR3. In germline, CDR1 is SGHTS, CDR2 YDEGEE. Trimming shortened V by 4 bases and J by 8 bases, and 16 bases separated the two germline ends. Here the CDR3 DNA reads TGTGCCAGCAGCCCTGGATGGGGCCGGGACATTCAGTACTTC. Its translation is CASSPGWGRDIQYF.

The chain recombines TRBV11-2 with TRBJ2-7; D may be TRBD1 (6 bases). CDR1 is SGHAT, CDR2 FQNNGV, per germline. The ends were cut back, 8 bases at V and 3 bases at J, with 17 bases in the middle. The CDR3 is made up of 14 amino acids. In DNA, the CDR3 is TGTGCCAGCTCCCCCAGGGGAATCGGCTACGAGCAGTACTTC. Translating it yields CASSPRGIGYEQYF.

This rearrangement joins TRBV5-4 to TRBJ1-4; 8 bases are shared with TRBD1. J was trimmed by 7 bases and V by 0 bases; bases with no gene match: 5. The CDR3 is 15 residues long. Germline CDR1 reads SGHNT; CDR2 reads YYREEE (reference sequence). The DNA for the CDR3 is TGTGCCAGCAGCTTGGGTACAGGGGGTCTTGAAAAACTGTTTTTT. The encoded protein is CASSLGTGGLEKLFF.

This rearrangement joins TRBV11-2 to TRBJ2-5; D unclear. The CDR3 contains 11 residues. The ends were cut back, 5 bases at V and 5 bases at J, with 6 bases in the middle. Germline CDR1 and CDR2: SGHAT and FQNNGV. CDR3 sequence (DNA): TGTGCCAGCAGCCCACGGGAGACCCAGTACTTC. It translates to CASSPRETQYF.

The chain recombines TRBV5-4 with TRBJ1-2, with TRBD1 as a possible D gene (5 bases). This CDR3 has 16 amino acids. V was pared by 4 bases and J by 3 bases, with 19 bases between. CDR1 and CDR2 (germline): SGHNT, YYREEE (reference sequence). CDR3 sequence (DNA): TGTGCCAGCAGCCCGGAGGGGTGGTTGGTTGACTATGGCTACACCTTC. Translation: CASSPEGWLVDYGYTF.

The chain uses TRBV19 and TRBJ2-3; the match to TRBD2 covers 8 bases. Per germline, CDR1 LNHDA and CDR2 SQIVND (reference sequence). V dropped 5 bases and J dropped 2; count of bases not matched to a gene: 9. This CDR3 has 16 residues. CDR3 coding DNA: TGTGCCAGTAGTGCCCGCGGGGGGATACTCACAGATACGCAGTATTTT. Translated: CASSARGGILTDTQYF.

The chain uses TRBV6-5 and TRBJ1-4; D is unresolved. CDR1 is MNHEY, CDR2 SVGAGI, per germline. The V end lost 1 base, the J end lost 4 bases, and 7 bases lay between the germline ends. The length of the CDR3 is 14 residues. CDR3 DNA sequence: TGTGCCAGCAGTTACTATGGCCTTAATGAAAAACTGTTTTTT. Amino acid sequence: CASSYYGLNEKLFF.

The genes are TRBV4-2 and TRBJ1-2; the D gene is possibly TRBD1 (5 bases). The CDR3 spans 14 residues. The germline gives CDR1 LGHNA, CDR2 YNFKEQ. V lost 2 bases and J 3 bases, leaving 10 bases between the germline ends. The CDR3: CASSQRQRHYGYTF. The CDR3, as DNA: TGTGCCAGCAGCCAAAGACAGCGCCACTATGGCTACACCTTC.